At least ten counts were recorded for the clone carrying this T cell receptor (beta chain). These data are taken from a study of T cells in Graves' hyperthyroidism and ophthalmopathy. Researchers amplified the TCR beta CDR3 regions from RNA transcripts. HTBI primers were the set used in a first-round RT-PCR of the TCR CDR3. MiXCR was run by TCRdb on the multiplex PCR reads, yielding one entry per CDR3 protein. The table records some 340,000 distinct CDR3 sequences, roughly an eighth of them present only once. This TCR derives from a woman aged 40 to 50 with Graves' ophthalmopathy. The sequencing input was blood.

The CDR3 DNA follows: TGTGCCACCAGCAGGGACTCCGGACTTAGAGAGACCCAGTACTTC. It specifies CATSRDSGLRETQYF. The J gene is TRBJ2-5, the V gene TRBV15; D might be TRBD2 (5 bases). This CDR3 region has 15 residues. Germline loops: CDR1 LNHNV, CDR2 YYDKDF (reference sequence). V was cut by 3 bases and J by 4 bases, with 15 bases left in between. The full variable domain, completed using reference TRBV15 and TRBJ2-5, is DAMVIQNPRYQVTQFGKPVTLSCSQTLNHNVMYWYQQKSSQAPKLLFHYYDKDFNNEADTPDNFQSRRPNTSFCFLDIRSPGLGDTAMYLCATSRDSGLRETQYFGPGTRLLVL.